This T cell receptor (beta chain) was captured in a study of regulatory T cells. Points from the study as a whole: Skewed V and J usage and few unique V-J pairs marked patient repertoires, most in Tregs. In CD3G-deficient patients, conventional CD4+ T cells were enriched for hydrophobic CDR3 residues at positions 6 and 7.

From germline, CDR1 is MNHNY and CDR2 SVGAGI (reference sequence). Germline trimming cut 2 bases from V and 9 bases from J; bases unmatched to any gene: 7. The CDR3 is made up of 15 amino acids. The primer mix had 52 TRBV and 13 TRBJ primers. Only in-frame clones appear in the TCRdb table, and some are missing; sequencing was by immunoSEQ multiplex PCR. The sample has 30,000 to 40,000 clones; about nine tenths are singletons. Concerning this clone itself: Its antigen is undetermined.

Autoimmunity was present in every CD3G-deficient patient, worse in two. Sorting split CD4+ cells into CD25-high CD127-low Tregs and CD25-low CD127-high conventional T cells. The receptor's source is a person under 35 with CD3G deficiency. The sample consisted of conventional CD4+ T cells sorted from blood. This sequence joins TRBV6-6 and TRBJ2-1, with TRBD2 matching over 10 bases. CDR3 sequence reads: CASSYQSSGGGEQFF. The CDR3 nucleotides are TGTGCCAGCAGTTACCAGTCTAGCGGGGGTGGTGAGCAGTTCTTC.